These 17 T cell receptor beta chains share one sample of origin, sequenced in a study of regulatory T cells in long-lasting Graves disease. Assembly of TCR beta libraries relied on iRepertoire HTBI primers together with Arm-PCR of CDR3 regions. TCRdb reprocessed the multiplex PCR reads with MiXCR, giving one entry per CDR3 protein. The profile covers 410,000 or so distinct CDR3 sequences, with 15% appearing a single time and about a sixth taken by the ten largest. Time point described: newly diagnosed GD, antithyroid drugs for less than 3 months. Construction of the TCR library relied on RNA isolated from PBMCs. This sample was also put to use in a study of T cells in Graves' hyperthyroidism and ophthalmopathy.

Sequenced here: peripheral blood mononuclear cells (PBMCs), sampled at new diagnosis, from a patient treated with antithyroid drugs. These receptors came from a woman aged 30 to 39 with Graves disease.

This clonotype was counted only a few times. The chain joins TRBV2 to TRBJ1-5; a possible D gene is TRBD1 (5 bases). The CDR3 totals 14 residues. CDR1 is SNHLY and CDR2 is FYNNEI in the germline V gene. V was trimmed by 1 base and J by 4 bases, leaving 8 bases between them. The CDR3 loop reads CASSEGAGNQPQHF. In DNA, the CDR3 is TGTGCCAGCAGTGAAGGGGCAGGGAATCAGCCCCAGCATTTT.

This clonotype has only a few counts. The chain combines TRBV12-3 or TRBV12-4 with TRBJ2-1; weak D call: TRBD1 (5 bases). V was clipped by 4 bases and J by 9 bases, with 7 bases between them. The CDR3 has 11 residues. DNA for the CDR3: TGTGCCAGCAGTTCGCAGGGTGAGCAGTTCTTC. It is translated as CASSSQGEQFF.

This clonotype was seen many times. V and J are TRBV7-2 and TRBJ1-1; D remains unclear. V lost 5 bases, J lost 4 bases, and 11 bases lay in between. CDR1 is SGHTA and CDR2 is FQGNSA in the germline V gene. The CDR3 is 13 residues long. This chain's CDR3 is CASSRRWATEAFF. The DNA for the CDR3 is TGTGCCAGCAGCCGTCGTTGGGCCACTGAAGCTTTCTTT.

This clonotype was observed at least ten times. Here the CDR3 reads CASSRNPRNTEAFF. CDR3 DNA: TGTGCCAGCAGCCGAAACCCAAGGAACACTGAAGCTTTCTTT. The chain recombines TRBV7-9 with TRBJ1-1; D unclear. Germline V gene sequence: CDR1 SEHNR, CDR2 FQNEAQ (reference sequence). The ends were cut back, 5 bases at V and 1 base at J, with 11 bases in the middle. The CDR3 is made up of 14 amino acids. Drawing the rest from reference TRBV7-9 and TRBJ1-1, the complete variable domain is DTGVSQNPRHKITKRGQNVTFRCDPISEHNRLYWYRQTLGQGPEFLTYFQNEAQLEKSRLLSDRFSAERPKGSFSTLEIQRTEQGDSAMYLCASSRNPRNTEAFFGQGTRLTVV.

This clonotype came up many times. The chain combines TRBV5-1 with TRBJ1-2; TRBD1 is a possible D gene (5 bases). Germline CDR1 is SGHRS and CDR2 is YFSETQ. CDR3 length equals 17 residues. Trimming removed 4 bases at V and 6 bases at J, with 25 bases between. The CDR3 sequence is CASSRGTHRLGTDGYTF. CDR3 coding DNA: TGCGCCAGCAGCCGGGGTACTCACAGGTTGGGGACCGATGGCTACACCTTC.

V and J are TRBV25-1 and TRBJ2-2; a weak D match, TRBD2 (5 bases). Germline-derived CDR1 and CDR2 are MGHDK and SYGVNS. There are 15 residues in the CDR3. The V gene lost 1 base and the J gene lost 6 bases, with 12 bases spanning the gap. The CDR3 DNA follows: TGTGCCAGCAGTGAATCAGGAGGACTCGCCGGGGAGCTGTTTTTT. It codes for CASSESGGLAGELFF.

The table lists this clonotype with many counts. The chain is built from TRBV27 and TRBJ2-7, with D perhaps being TRBD1 or TRBD2 (5 bases each). The CDR3 contains 14 residues. Looked up from germline, CDR1 is MNHEY and CDR2 is SMNVEV (reference sequence). Trimming took 1 base from V and 5 from J, leaving 12 bases between them. CDR3 nucleotides: TGTGCCAGCAGTTTATGGGGGAGAATTGACGAGCAGTACTTC. Protein product: CASSLWGRIDEQYF.

The table lists this clonotype with many counts. This chain uses TRBV6-5 with TRBJ1-5; tentative D call: TRBD1 (5 bases). V lost 4 bases, J lost 0 bases, and 10 bases lay in between. The CDR3 totals 15 residues. Per the germline V gene, CDR1 is MNHEY and CDR2 is SVGAGI. CDR3 residues: CASSFSGNSNQPQHF. Written as DNA, the CDR3 is TGTGCCAGCAGTTTCTCAGGGAATAGCAATCAGCCCCAGCATTTT.

The chain couples TRBV7-2 to TRBJ2-2; 7 bases are shared with TRBD2. Germline-derived CDR1 and CDR2 are SGHTA and FQGNSA. V lost 1 base to trimming and J lost 1 base; unmatched junction nucleotides: 3. CDR3 length: 16 residues. The CDR3 region is CASSLGREVNTGELFF. CDR3 nucleotide sequence: TGTGCCAGCAGCTTAGGACGGGAGGTGAACACCGGGGAGCTGTTTTTT.

This clonotype has a count of ten or more. J is TRBJ1-5 and V is TRBV24-1; D unresolved. This CDR3 has 14 amino acids. The ends were cut back, 2 bases at V and 1 base at J, with 5 bases in the middle. In germline, CDR1 is KGHDR, CDR2 SFDVKD. The DNA of the CDR3 is TGTGCCACCAGTGATTCGGACAGCAATCAGCCCCAGCATTTT. Translating it yields CATSDSDSNQPQHF.

This clonotype turned up a few times. V and J are TRBV18 and TRBJ2-5, with a tentative D call TRBD2 (7 bases). Germline-derived CDR1 and CDR2 are KGHSH and LQKENI. This CDR3 comprises 14 residues. The V and J ends lost 3 bases and 5 bases respectively, with 13 bases between them. The CDR3 protein is CASSPRGGAETQYF. CDR3 coding DNA: TGTGCCAGCTCACCCCGCGGGGGCGCGGAGACCCAGTACTTC.

The chain combines TRBV7-8 with TRBJ2-7; D is unclear. CDR3 length: 14 residues. CDR1 is SGHVS and CDR2 is FQNEAQ in the germline V gene. Trimming left V 1 base short and J 2 bases short, with 9 bases between. The CDR3 nucleotides are TGTGCCAGCAGCTTAGTAGGCGGAACCTACGAGCAGTACTTC. Translating it yields CASSLVGGTYEQYF.

This clonotype has a count of ten or more. The V and J genes are TRBV27 and TRBJ2-5, with D uncertain. Per the germline V gene, CDR1 is MNHEY and CDR2 is SMNVEV (reference sequence). V dropped 0 bases and J dropped 4 bases, with 12 bases sitting between them. This CDR3 spans 15 amino acids. The CDR3 DNA follows: TGTGCCAGCAGTTTATCGATGGTAGCACGAGAGACCCAGTACTTC. Its protein is CASSLSMVARETQYF.

This clonotype has ten or more counts. This chain joins TRBV24-1 and TRBJ2-3, with 8 bases aligning to TRBD2. CDR3 length: 15 amino acids. Germline V CDR1 and CDR2: KGHDR, SFDVKD. The ends lost 4 bases at V and 5 bases at J; junction bases unmatched: 7. For the CDR3, the DNA is TGTGCCACCAGTGACCCCGGACTAGCCATAGATACGCAGTATTTT. Protein product: CATSDPGLAIDTQYF.

The genes are TRBV4-1 and TRBJ2-5; a possible D gene is TRBD2 (6 bases). Germline V lookup: CDR1 MGHRA, CDR2 YSYEKL. Trimming removed 1 base from V and 3 bases from J, with 9 bases in between. The CDR3 sequence is 14 residues long. The CDR3 DNA is TGCGCCAGCAGCCAAGCCCCGGGGGAAGAGACCCAGTACTTC. The encoded protein is CASSQAPGEETQYF.

This clonotype occurred a few times. The rearrangement uses TRBV9 and TRBJ2-3; 8 bases fit TRBD2. Germline assignment: CDR1 SGDLS and CDR2 YYNGEE. This CDR3 is 15 amino acids long. With V trimmed by 4 bases and J by 4 bases, 8 bases remained unmatched. For the CDR3, the DNA is TGTGCCAGCAGCCCCCACCGGGAGGGCCCAGATACGCAGTATTTT. This gives the protein CASSPHREGPDTQYF.

This clonotype was observed many times. The chain is built from TRBV2 and TRBJ2-1, with TRBD2 matching 12 bases. J was trimmed by 6 bases and V by 7 bases; bases with no gene match: 7. The CDR3 runs 15 residues. Germline values: CDR1 SNHLY, CDR2 FYNNEI. CDR3 sequence reads: CASTAELAGGNEQFF. Here the CDR3 DNA reads TGTGCCAGCACCGCGGAACTAGCGGGAGGCAATGAGCAGTTCTTC. Filled out from reference TRBV2 and TRBJ2-1, the complete variable domain reads EPEVTQTPSHQVTQMGQEVILRCVPISNHLYFYWYRQILGQKVEFLVSFYNNEISEKSEIFDDQFSVERPDGSNFTLKIRSTKLEDSAMYFCASTAELAGGNEQFFGPGTRLTVL.